This is a list of T cell receptor beta chains from one sample in a study of blood T cell repertoires in COVID-19. TCRdb's copy holds only in-frame clones and misses some; the assay was immunoSEQ multiplex PCR. Among about 120,000 clones listed, around 80% were seen once. The sample consisted of peripheral blood. These receptors were taken from an older man with acute or convalescent COVID-19. Each CDR3 is given with its conserved first and last residue. Size tells how often a clone was seen (once, few, many) or the class of an expanded clone, and some rows leave it out.

CDR3: CASRRRAGGQETQYF; V: TRBV6-5; size: few
CDR3: CASSRGTSGETQYF; V: TRBV4-1; size: -
CDR3: CASSQDLANTEAFF; V: TRBV4-1; size: -
CDR3: CASSYSFEYEQYF; V: TRBV6-5; size: -
CDR3: CASSIVGRSVGF; V: TRBV19; size: -
CDR3: CASSGGSGNQPQHF; V: TRBV10-2; size: -
CDR3: CAIWGRDGGELFF; V: TRBV12-3/TRBV12-4; size: -
CDR3: CASSLDAGGTGELFF; V: TRBV5-1; size: -
CDR3: CASSIPPGTSKDQPQHF; V: TRBV19; size: -
CDR3: CAAQGWGTNTGELFF; V: TRBV28; size: -
CDR3: CASSQRGLKWTQYF; V: TRBV14; size: -
CDR3: CASSETGTNQPQHF; V: TRBV6-1; size: few
CDR3: CASSSSPGETQYF; V: TRBV6-5; size: -
CDR3: CATSRDGPGGFYNEQFF; V: TRBV15; size: once
CDR3: CASSFDQGRTEAFF; V: TRBV6-5; size: -
CDR3: CASRRLAGGGDTQYF; V: TRBV19; size: -
CDR3: CASSLGGIISYNEQFF; V: TRBV5-6; size: -
CDR3: CASSLTGDTEAFF; V: TRBV28; size: -
CDR3: CASSQENYFTEAFF; V: TRBV3-1/TRBV3-2; size: -
CDR3: CASSHTSRVGELFF; V: TRBV3-1/TRBV3-2; size: -
CDR3: CASSSDRVGGYTF; V: TRBV10-2; size: -
CDR3: CASSQGASNQPQHF; V: TRBV2; size: -
CDR3: CASSPQWGGGYTF; V: TRBV27; size: -
CDR3: CASSSFQTGPREEKLFF; V: TRBV19; size: once
CDR3: CASSQIAGSNTGELFF; V: TRBV3-1/TRBV3-2; size: -
CDR3: CATSPTGTGGWNEQFF; V: TRBV15; size: once
CDR3: CASSPDTFYNEQFF; V: TRBV10-1; size: -
CDR3: CAGPHGEAFF; V: TRBV30; size: -
CDR3: CASSLQGYYTDTQYF; V: TRBV6-6; size: -
CDR3: CAWSSGQGGNSPLHF; V: TRBV30; size: -
CDR3: CATGTATNYGYTF; V: TRBV6-5; size: few